The 25 T cell receptor beta chains reported below all come from one sample, sequenced in a study of early stage breast cancer tumors. TCRdb keeps only in-frame clones here, not all; method: immunoSEQ multiplex PCR. This table holds 69,000 or so clones, less than 90% found once. The source material was blood. These receptors originate from a person aged 35-50 years with breast cancer.

The chain combines TRBV7-9 with TRBJ1-5; TRBD1 matches 9 bases. CDR1 and CDR2 (germline): SEHNR, FQNEAQ (reference sequence). After removal of 5 bases from V and 7 bases from J, the junction contained 9 bases not matched to a gene. The CDR3 covers 15 residues. The CDR3 region is CASSRGDRAGQPQHF. The CDR3, as DNA: TGTGCCAGCAGCCGGGGGGACAGGGCGGGACAGCCCCAGCATTTT.

The rearrangement joins TRBV5-4 to TRBJ1-1; D unclear. This CDR3 is 13 amino acids long. Trimming stripped 0 bases from V and 2 bases from J, with 5 bases between. Looked up from germline, CDR1 is SGHNT and CDR2 is YYREEE (reference sequence). CDR3 sequence: CASSLGHNTEAFF. In nucleotides, the CDR3 is TGTGCCAGCAGCTTGGGGCACAACACTGAAGCTTTCTTT.

The rearrangement uses TRBV5-4 and TRBJ1-1, with D hard to call. Trimming removed 4 bases at V and 0 bases at J, with 13 bases between. The CDR3 runs 15 residues. The germline V gene encodes CDR1 SGHNT and CDR2 YYREEE (reference sequence). CDR3 coding DNA: TGTGCCAGCAGCAAACCCACAGAGATGAACACTGAAGCTTTCTTT. Translated: CASSKPTEMNTEAFF.

This clone appeared once. The rearrangement links TRBV6-5 to TRBJ1-4; D may be TRBD1 (5 bases). Looked up from germline, CDR1 is MNHEY and CDR2 is SVGAGI. This CDR3 is 16 amino acids long. V lost 3 bases, J lost 6 bases, and 17 bases lay in between. DNA of the CDR3: TGTGCCAGCAGTTATCGAGGGTTTGGGGGAGATGAAAAACTGTTTTTT. Translating it yields CASSYRGFGGDEKLFF.

The genes are TRBV28 and TRBJ1-2; D is undetermined. Germline loops: CDR1 MDHEN, CDR2 SYDVKM. The CDR3 extends over 12 amino acids. Here the CDR3 reads CGARSSNYGYTF. The DNA for the CDR3 is TGTGGGGCCCGGTCCTCTAACTATGGCTACACCTTC.

The chain has TRBV30 and TRBJ2-3; D gene ambiguous. In germline, CDR1 is GTSNPN, CDR2 SVGIG (reference sequence). V lost 0 bases and J lost 4, with 8 bases in between. The CDR3 extends over 13 amino acids. For the CDR3, the DNA is TGTGCCTGGAGTGTCCGCGGCGCAGATACGCAGTATTTT. As protein: CAWSVRGADTQYF.

The chain is built from TRBV2 and TRBJ2-3; D not resolved. The CDR3 has 14 amino acids. V lost 4 bases and J lost 3, with 11 bases in between. Looked up from germline, CDR1 is SNHLY and CDR2 is FYNNEI. The DNA of the CDR3 is TGTGCCAGCAGTGTCCGAATAGGGACAGATACGCAGTATTTT. Protein product: CASSVRIGTDTQYF.

The chain carries TRBV6-5 and TRBJ1-3; D call uncertain. The V end was cut by 0 bases, the J end by 0 bases, with 3 bases between. The germline V gene has CDR1 MNHEY and CDR2 SVGAGI. The CDR3 loop spans 14 amino acids. The CDR3 here is CASSYSASGNTIYF. CDR3 DNA: TGTGCCAGCAGTTACTCAGCCTCTGGAAACACCATATATTTT.

This chain connects TRBV5-1 to TRBJ1-2; no clear D gene. The CDR3 consists of 14 residues. Trimming took off 0 bases at V and 3 bases at J, with 9 bases between the two ends. Germline values: CDR1 SGHRS, CDR2 YFSETQ. The chain's CDR3 is CASSLVPGDYGYTF. CDR3 nucleotides: TGCGCCAGCAGCTTGGTTCCTGGGGACTATGGCTACACCTTC.

This clone occurred a few times. The chain couples TRBV5-6 to TRBJ1-1, with D hard to call. Trimming shortened V by 4 bases and J by 11 bases, and 9 bases separated the two germline ends. This CDR3 contains 10 residues. Germline V gene data show CDR1 as SGHDT and CDR2 as YYEEEE. The chain's CDR3 is CASSPKAAFF. As DNA, the CDR3 is TGTGCCAGCAGCCCCAAGGCTGCTTTCTTT.

This rearrangement joins TRBV30 to TRBJ1-1; no reliable D call. Between the trimmed V and J ends, which lost 0 bases and 0 bases, there was a span of 14 bases. This CDR3 contains 16 residues. Germline-derived CDR1 and CDR2 are GTSNPN and SVGIG (reference sequence). CDR3 nucleotide sequence: TGTGCCTGGAGTGTAGAATGGGAGCCTCTGAACACTGAAGCTTTCTTT. This translates into CAWSVEWEPLNTEAFF.

This chain connects TRBV7-8 to TRBJ2-1; TRBD1 might be the D (5 bases). The CDR3 runs to 15 residues. V was pared by 5 bases and J by 6 bases, with 17 bases between. The germline gives CDR1 SGHVS, CDR2 FQNEAQ. The CDR3 DNA reads TGTGCCAGCAGCAAACTTTCTCCTGACAGCAATGAGCAGTTCTTC. Protein sequence: CASSKLSPDSNEQFF.

This sequence joins TRBV28 and TRBJ2-2; possibly TRBD2 for D (5 bases). Germline loops: CDR1 MDHEN, CDR2 SYDVKM. This CDR3 is built from 16 residues. The V and J ends lost 5 bases and 7 bases respectively, with 20 bases between them. CDR3 sequence reads: CASSPPGVVRGGELFF. For the CDR3, the DNA is TGTGCCAGCAGTCCCCCCGGGGTCGTCCGAGGCGGGGAGCTGTTTTTT.

The rearrangement uses TRBV18 and TRBJ2-3; D call uncertain. Germline-derived CDR1 and CDR2 are KGHSH and LQKENI. V was shortened by 3 bases and J by 1 base, with 8 bases between the two germline ends. This CDR3 is built from 14 residues. DNA of the CDR3: TGTGCCAGCTCACCGGCCATCGGCACAGATACGCAGTATTTT. Protein: CASSPAIGTDTQYF.

The chain carries TRBV5-1 and TRBJ2-2; 7 bases are a match to TRBD2. In germline, CDR1 is SGHRS, CDR2 YFSETQ. After removal of 1 base from V and 1 base from J, the junction contained 1 base not matched to a gene. There are 15 residues in the CDR3. CDR3 protein: CASSLSGVNTGELFF. In DNA, the CDR3 is TGCGCCAGCAGCTTGAGCGGGGTGAACACCGGGGAGCTGTTTTTT. Using reference TRBV5-1 and TRBJ2-2 for the parts outside the CDR3, the full variable domain is KAGVTQTPRYLIKTRGQQVTLSCSPISGHRSVSWYQQTPGQGLQFLFEYFSETQRNKGNFPGRFSGRQFSNSRSEMNVSTLELGDSALYLCASSLSGVNTGELFFGEGSRLTVL.

This chain connects TRBV28 to TRBJ2-7; D possibly corresponds to TRBD1 (5 bases). The ends were cut back, 6 bases at V and 3 bases at J, with 9 bases in the middle. Germline values: CDR1 MDHEN, CDR2 SYDVKM. This CDR3 region has 12 residues. In DNA form, the CDR3 reads TGTGCCAGCAGACTTACAGGCTACGAGCAGTACTTC. Protein: CASRLTGYEQYF. Full variable domain (rest looked up from reference TRBV28 and TRBJ2-7): DVKVTQSSRYLVKRTGEKVFLECVQDMDHENMFWYRQDPGLGLRLIYFSYDVKMKEKGDIPEGYSVSREKKERFSLILESASTNQTSMYLCASRLTGYEQYFGPGTRLTVT.

This clone has just one count. The J gene is TRBJ2-5, the V gene TRBV27, with unresolved D. Germline-derived CDR1 and CDR2 are MNHEY and SMNVEV (reference sequence). This CDR3 contains 11 residues. V was shortened by 5 bases and J by 0 bases, with 1 base between the two germline ends. The CDR3 DNA is TGTGCCAGCAGTCACCAAGAGACCCAGTACTTC. Encoded protein: CASSHQETQYF.

The chain joins TRBV10-3 to TRBJ1-2, with D perhaps TRBD1 (5 bases). The CDR3 has 14 amino acids. V lost 4 bases to trimming and J lost 4 bases, with 13 bases between them. Germline V gene sequence: CDR1 ENHRY, CDR2 SYGVKD. CDR3 region: CAISVTPGTYGYTF. The CDR3 DNA follows: TGTGCCATCAGTGTTACCCCAGGGACCTATGGCTACACCTTC.

A few counts support this clone. CDR3 bases: TGCAGCGTTGTTGAGAGGGTTGCTTTCTTT. It codes for CSVVERVAFF. The chain carries TRBV29-1 and TRBJ1-1, with D hard to call. Trimming left V 4 bases short and J 11 bases short, with 11 bases between. This CDR3 contains 10 residues. Germline loops: CDR1 SQVTM, CDR2 ANQGSEA.

The J gene is TRBJ1-5, the V gene TRBV5-4, with a weak D call TRBD1 (5 bases). The germline gives CDR1 SGHNT, CDR2 YYREEE (reference sequence). The CDR3 contains 17 residues. The V end was cut by 5 bases, the J end by 3 bases, with 21 bases between. The CDR3 loop is CASSLQGAGLVNQPQHF. Here the CDR3 DNA reads TGTGCCAGCAGTCTCCAAGGGGCAGGGTTGGTCAATCAGCCCCAGCATTTT.

This chain joins TRBV29-1 and TRBJ1-2; a possible D gene is TRBD1 (5 bases). Germline CDR1 and CDR2: SQVTM and ANQGSEA. This CDR3 comprises 12 residues. Trimming took off 7 bases at V and 5 bases at J, with 14 bases between the two ends. The CDR3 DNA reads as TGCAGCGCTGGGGACGGTCGGTATGGCTACACCTTC. Its translation: CSAGDGRYGYTF.

The rearrangement uses TRBV7-3 and TRBJ1-1; D gene unclear. Trimming cost V 5 bases and J 3 bases, with 10 bases left between them. This CDR3 region has 13 residues. Germline CDR1 is SGHTA and CDR2 is FQGTGA. The CDR3 bases are TGTGCCAGCAGCCGCAGGACGGACACTGAAGCTTTCTTT. Protein: CASSRRTDTEAFF.

V and J are TRBV14 and TRBJ1-2; 8 bases are a match to TRBD1. J gave up 8 bases and V 2 bases, and 10 bases lay outside the gene matches. This CDR3 is built from 15 residues. Germline loops: CDR1 SGHDN, CDR2 FVKESK. The CDR3 DNA sequence: TGTGCCAGCAGCCAACGGGCAGGGGGCGCGTGGGGCTACACCTTC. Its translation is CASSQRAGGAWGYTF.

This clone appeared a single time. This chain joins TRBV5-1 and TRBJ2-7; TRBD1 matches 9 bases. The CDR3 length is 14 residues. Germline V gives CDR1 SGHRS, CDR2 YFSETQ. After removal of 4 bases from V and 4 bases from J, the junction contained 6 bases not matched to a gene. This CDR3 is CASSPGTGKYEQYF. CDR3 DNA: TGCGCCAGCAGCCCAGGGACAGGGAAGTACGAGCAGTACTTC.

The chain uses TRBV10-3 and TRBJ1-1, with a possible D match to TRBD1 (6 bases). The CDR3 spans 14 residues. V was shortened by 6 bases and J by 0 bases, with 11 bases between the two germline ends. The germline V gene encodes CDR1 ENHRY and CDR2 SYGVKD. The CDR3 reads CAIRGGLMNTEAFF. The CDR3 nucleotides read TGTGCCATCAGGGGGGGCCTAATGAACACTGAAGCTTTCTTT.